The rows below give T cell receptor beta chains drawn from one sample of a study of Ad26.COV2.S vaccination and SARS-CoV-2 variants. TCRdb's table, derived via immunoSEQ multiplex PCR, lists solely in-frame clones and lacks some. The table shows about 680,000 clones, with roughly 90% occurring only once. Sequencing used peripheral blood, obtained in a trial of Ad26.COV2.S vaccine versus placebo. The receptors here all came from a person between 18 and 65 years old who received the Ad26.COV2.S COVID-19 vaccine or a placebo. CDR3s include the opening cysteine and the closing phenylalanine or tryptophan. Fields, in order: CDR3 protein, CDR3 DNA, J gene, D gene, V gene, clone size. D genes are given only for firm matches. Size is stated for part of the rows, as once, few or many counts, or as a class when the clone is expanded.

CDR3 protein: CASSSATSYEQYF
CDR3 DNA: TGTGCCAGCAGTTCGGCTACCTCCTACGAGCAGTACTTC
J gene: TRBJ2-7
D gene: .
V gene: TRBV6-5
clone size: .

CDR3 protein: CAWSVGQGWNTEAFF
CDR3 DNA: TGTGCCTGGAGTGTGGGTCAGGGATGGAACACTGAAGCTTTCTTT
J gene: TRBJ1-1
D gene: .
V gene: TRBV30
clone size: .

CDR3 protein: CASSPQVPYNEQFF
CDR3 DNA: TGTGCCAGCAGCCCACAGGTTCCCTACAATGAGCAGTTCTTC
J gene: TRBJ2-1
D gene: .
V gene: TRBV6-2/TRBV6-3
clone size: .

CDR3 protein: CASSPRNRGGLSGNTIYF
CDR3 DNA: TGTGCCAGCAGCCCGCGAAACAGGGGGGGGCTCTCTGGAAACACCATATATTTT
J gene: TRBJ1-3
D gene: TRBD1
V gene: TRBV7-2
clone size: .

CDR3 protein: CASSYPRQTSRYEQYF
CDR3 DNA: TGTGCCAGCAGTTATCCGAGACAGACCAGTCGCTACGAGCAGTACTTC
J gene: TRBJ2-7
D gene: .
V gene: TRBV6-2/TRBV6-3
clone size: .

CDR3 protein: CASSRDSSYNSPLHF
CDR3 DNA: TGTGCCAGCAGCCGGGACAGCTCCTATAATTCACCCCTCCACTTT
J gene: TRBJ1-6
D gene: TRBD1
V gene: TRBV7-6
clone size: once

CDR3 protein: CASSQEIGISGNTIYF
CDR3 DNA: TGCGCCAGCAGCCAAGAAATAGGGATCTCTGGAAACACCATATATTTT
J gene: TRBJ1-3
D gene: .
V gene: TRBV4-3
clone size: .

CDR3 protein: CASSGLRTGQETQYF
CDR3 DNA: TGTGCCAGTAGTGGATTAAGGACAGGGCAAGAGACCCAGTACTTC
J gene: TRBJ2-5
D gene: TRBD1
V gene: TRBV19
clone size: .

CDR3 protein: CASRSTGTGARAQHF
CDR3 DNA: TGTGCCAGCAGGTCGACCGGGACAGGGGCGCGGGCCCAGCATTTT
J gene: TRBJ1-5
D gene: TRBD1
V gene: TRBV2
clone size: .

CDR3 protein: CAIQAGAGGELFF
CDR3 DNA: TGTGCCATCCAGGCAGGTGCGGGAGGGGAGCTGTTTTTT
J gene: TRBJ2-2
D gene: .
V gene: TRBV10-3
clone size: .

CDR3 protein: CASSYRARDAGTTDTQYF
CDR3 DNA: TGTGCCAGCAGTTATAGGGCCCGGGATGCGGGGACCACAGATACGCAGTATTTT
J gene: TRBJ2-3
D gene: .
V gene: TRBV6-2/TRBV6-3
clone size: .

CDR3 protein: CASSKLGTSGRIEQFF
CDR3 DNA: TGTGCCAGCAGTAAGCTTGGGACTAGCGGGAGAATTGAGCAGTTCTTC
J gene: TRBJ2-1
D gene: TRBD2
V gene: TRBV27
clone size: .

CDR3 protein: CASRQRQGEQPQHF
CDR3 DNA: TGTGCCAGCAGGCAACGACAGGGGGAACAGCCCCAGCATTTT
J gene: TRBJ1-5
D gene: TRBD1
V gene: TRBV6-5
clone size: .

CDR3 protein: CASSSQDYGTEAFF
CDR3 DNA: TGTGCCAGCAGTTCACAGGACTACGGGACTGAAGCTTTCTTT
J gene: TRBJ1-1
D gene: .
V gene: TRBV6-6
clone size: .

CDR3 protein: CASSMRKPNYNEQFF
CDR3 DNA: TGTGCCAGTAGTATGAGGAAGCCGAACTACAATGAGCAGTTCTTC
J gene: TRBJ2-1
D gene: .
V gene: TRBV19
clone size: .

CDR3 protein: CATTIQGENYGYTF
CDR3 DNA: TGTGCCACCACAATCCAGGGGGAGAACTATGGCTACACCTTC
J gene: TRBJ1-2
D gene: TRBD1
V gene: TRBV10-3
clone size: .

CDR3 protein: CASSEASGSNYGYTF
CDR3 DNA: TGTGCCAGCAGTGAAGCCAGCGGATCTAACTATGGCTACACCTTC
J gene: TRBJ1-2
D gene: .
V gene: TRBV2
clone size: .

CDR3 protein: CASSQNLWDSSSYNEQFF
CDR3 DNA: TGTGCCAGCAGCCAAAACTTATGGGACAGCAGCTCCTACAATGAGCAGTTCTTC
J gene: TRBJ2-1
D gene: TRBD1
V gene: TRBV4-2
clone size: once

CDR3 protein: CASSQGTGVIQYF
CDR3 DNA: TGTGCCAGCAGCCAAGGGACAGGGGTCATTCAGTACTTC
J gene: TRBJ2-4
D gene: TRBD1
V gene: TRBV7-2
clone size: .

CDR3 protein: CAWSPQGDEQFF
CDR3 DNA: TGTGCCTGGAGCCCTCAGGGGGATGAGCAGTTCTTC
J gene: TRBJ2-1
D gene: TRBD1
V gene: TRBV30
clone size: .

CDR3 protein: CASRLTGGSPYEQYF
CDR3 DNA: TGTGCCAGCCGATTGACAGGGGGCTCTCCCTACGAGCAGTACTTC
J gene: TRBJ2-7
D gene: TRBD1
V gene: TRBV6-5
clone size: .

CDR3 protein: CASSQREGINYGYTF
CDR3 DNA: TGCGCCAGCAGCCAGCGTGAGGGGATTAACTATGGCTACACCTTC
J gene: TRBJ1-2
D gene: .
V gene: TRBV4-1
clone size: .

CDR3 protein: CASSELAGVKGELFF
CDR3 DNA: TGTGCCAGCAGTGAACTAGCGGGAGTCAAGGGGGAGCTGTTTTTT
J gene: TRBJ2-2
D gene: TRBD2
V gene: TRBV2
clone size: few

CDR3 protein: CASSPFSSSEQFF
CDR3 DNA: TGTGCCAGCAGCCCTTTTTCTTCCAGCGAGCAGTTCTTC
J gene: TRBJ2-1
D gene: .
V gene: TRBV7-2
clone size: .

CDR3 protein: CASRRVLSGANVLTF
CDR3 DNA: TGTGCCAGCAGACGGGTCCTCTCTGGGGCCAACGTCCTGACTTTC
J gene: TRBJ2-6
D gene: .
V gene: TRBV6-5
clone size: .

CDR3 protein: CASSLAEGSSTQYF
CDR3 DNA: TGCGCCAGCAGCTTGGCGGAGGGGTCCAGTACGCAGTATTTT
J gene: TRBJ2-3
D gene: .
V gene: TRBV5-1
clone size: .